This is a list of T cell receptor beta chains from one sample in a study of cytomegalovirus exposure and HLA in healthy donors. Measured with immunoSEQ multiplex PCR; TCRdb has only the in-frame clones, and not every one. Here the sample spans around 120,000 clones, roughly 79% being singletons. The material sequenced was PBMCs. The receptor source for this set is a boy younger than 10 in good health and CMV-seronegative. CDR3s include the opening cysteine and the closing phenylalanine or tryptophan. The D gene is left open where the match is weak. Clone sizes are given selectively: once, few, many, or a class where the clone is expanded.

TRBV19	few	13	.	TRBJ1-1	TGTGCCAGTAGTATGGAGAGGTTTTCTGAAGCTTTCTTT	CASSMERFSEAFF
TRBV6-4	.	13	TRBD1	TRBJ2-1	TGTGCCAGCAGTGAAACAGGGGTTAATGAGCAGTTCTTC	CASSETGVNEQFF
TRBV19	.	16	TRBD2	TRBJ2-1	TGTGCCAGTAGTCCAAGACTAGCGGGGGATTACAATGAGCAGTTCTTC	CASSPRLAGDYNEQFF
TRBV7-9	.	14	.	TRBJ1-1	TGTGCCAGCAGGGTTGATACCTCGGGGACTGAAGCTTTCTTT	CASRVDTSGTEAFF
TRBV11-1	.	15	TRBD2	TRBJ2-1	TGTGCCAGCAGCTCTCTCGCGGGAGATGTCGATGAGCAGTTCTTC	CASSSLAGDVDEQFF
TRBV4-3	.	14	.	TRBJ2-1	TGCGCCAGCAGCCAAGATCCATTGACGGGTGAGCAGTTCTTC	CASSQDPLTGEQFF
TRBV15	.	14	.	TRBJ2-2	TGTGCCACCAGCGACCATGTGGAGACCGGGGAGCTGTTTTTT	CATSDHVETGELFF
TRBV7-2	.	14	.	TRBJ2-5	TGTGCCAGCAGCTTTTTTGCGGTTCAAGAGACCCAGTACTTC	CASSFFAVQETQYF
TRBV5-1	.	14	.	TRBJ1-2	TGCGCCAGCAGAGAGGTCGGCCAGGGTATGAGCTACACCTTC	CASREVGQGMSYTF
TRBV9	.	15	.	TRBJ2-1	TGTGCCAGCAGCGTAGTTCCCGGGGATAGGAATGAGCAGTTCTTC	CASSVVPGDRNEQFF
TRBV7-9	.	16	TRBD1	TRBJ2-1	TGTGCCAGCAGCCAAAGGACAGGAGAAATTTACAATGAGCAGTTCTTC	CASSQRTGEIYNEQFF
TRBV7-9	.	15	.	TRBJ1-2	TGTGCCAGCAGCTTCGAGGCAGCACTAGCAGATGGCTACACCTTC	CASSFEAALADGYTF
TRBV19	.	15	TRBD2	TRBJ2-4	TGTGCCAGTAGTCCACGGACTAGCGGAGAAAACATTCAGTACTTC	CASSPRTSGENIQYF
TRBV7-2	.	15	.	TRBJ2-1	TGTGCCAGCAGCCCACAGGGTGAAGCTTACAATGAGCAGTTCTTC	CASSPQGEAYNEQFF
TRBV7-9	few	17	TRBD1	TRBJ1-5	TGTGCCAGCAGCTTAGGGGAAGGACAGGCCAAATATCAGCCCCAGCATTTT	CASSLGEGQAKYQPQHF
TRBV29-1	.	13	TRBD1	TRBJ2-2	TGCAGCGTCGGACAGGGGGACACCGGGGAGCTGTTTTTT	CSVGQGDTGELFF
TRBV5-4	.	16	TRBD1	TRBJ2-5	TGTGCCAGCAGCTCACCGGGACAGCTTTCTTGGGAGACCCAGTACTTC	CASSSPGQLSWETQYF
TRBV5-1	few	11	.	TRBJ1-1	TGCGCCAGCAGACAGAACACTGAAGCTTTCTTT	CASRQNTEAFF
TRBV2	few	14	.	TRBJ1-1	TGTGCCAGCAGTCCTAGCGACAGAAGGTCTGAAGCTTTCTTT	CASSPSDRRSEAFF
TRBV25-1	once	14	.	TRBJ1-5	TGTGCCAGCAAATCAGCGGGAAGCAATCAGCCCCAGCATTTT	CASKSAGSNQPQHF
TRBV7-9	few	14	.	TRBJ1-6	TGTTCCAGCAGCTTAGTGTGGCAGAATTCACCCCTCCACTTT	CSSSLVWQNSPLHF
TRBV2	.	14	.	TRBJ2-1	TGTGCCAGCACCGCGGGGCTAGCCTACAATGAGCAGTTCTTC	CASTAGLAYNEQFF
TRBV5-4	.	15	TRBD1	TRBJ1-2	TGTGCCAGCAGCCACTACCGGACAGGGGACTATGGCTACACCTTC	CASSHYRTGDYGYTF
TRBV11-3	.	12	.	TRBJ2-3	TGTGCCAGCAGTCTCCCGGGGGATACGCAGTATTTT	CASSLPGDTQYF
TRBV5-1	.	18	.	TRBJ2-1	TGCGCCAGCAGCTTGGACGGTCGACAGGTCCGTACGAACAATGAGCAGTTCTTC	CASSLDGRQVRTNNEQFF
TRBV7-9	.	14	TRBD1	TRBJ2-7	TGTGCCAGCAGCTTAGTTGGACAGGGATACGAGCAGTACTTC	CASSLVGQGYEQYF
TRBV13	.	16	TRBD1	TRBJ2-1	TGTGCCAGCAGCCCTCCAGGGGGCTTTTCAGACAATGAGCAGTTCTTC	CASSPPGGFSDNEQFF
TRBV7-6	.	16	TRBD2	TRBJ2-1	TGTGCCAGCAGCTTAGACCCAGCGGGGGGCTACAATGAGCAGTTCTTC	CASSLDPAGGYNEQFF
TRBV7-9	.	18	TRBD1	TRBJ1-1	TGTGCCAGCAGCTTAGCGCTTACCGGGACAGGGGGCTCCACTGAAGCTTTCTTT	CASSLALTGTGGSTEAFF
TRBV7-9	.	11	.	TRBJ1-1	TGTGCCAGCAGCTTAGGGGTGGAGGCTTTCTTT	CASSLGVEAFF
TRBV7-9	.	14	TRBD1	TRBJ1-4	TGTTCCAGCAGCCTGACAGGGACTAATGAAAAACTGTTTTTT	CSSSLTGTNEKLFF
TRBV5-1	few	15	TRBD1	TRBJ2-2	TGCGCCAGCAGCGGACAGGGGAGGAACACCGGGGAGCTGTTTTTT	CASSGQGRNTGELFF
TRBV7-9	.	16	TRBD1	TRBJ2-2	TGTGCCAGCAGCTTATCCGGACAGGGATGGACCGGGGAGCTGTTTTTT	CASSLSGQGWTGELFF
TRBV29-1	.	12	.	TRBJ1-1	TGCAGCGTCATACAGGGAAACACTGAAGCTTTCTTT	CSVIQGNTEAFF
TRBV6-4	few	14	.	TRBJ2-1	TGTGCCAGCAGTGAAGGACAGAGCCACAATGAGCAGTTCTTC	CASSEGQSHNEQFF
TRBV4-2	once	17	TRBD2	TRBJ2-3	TGTGCCAGCAGCCTGGGACTAGCGGGGACAAGCACAGATACGCAGTATTTT	CASSLGLAGTSTDTQYF
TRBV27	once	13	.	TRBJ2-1	TGTGCCAGCAGTTTCGTATCCTACAATGAGCAGTTCTTC	CASSFVSYNEQFF
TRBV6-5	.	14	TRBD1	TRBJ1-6	TGTGCCAGCAGTTACGGGACAGAGGGTTCACCCCTCCACTTT	CASSYGTEGSPLHF
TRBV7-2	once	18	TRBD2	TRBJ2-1	TGTGCCAGCAGCTTAAGACTAGCGGGAGTTTTAGGCTACAATGAGCAGTTCTTC	CASSLRLAGVLGYNEQFF
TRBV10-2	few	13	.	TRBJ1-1	TGCGCCAGCAGCCACGGGGGGAGAATTGAAGCTTTCTTT	CASSHGGRIEAFF
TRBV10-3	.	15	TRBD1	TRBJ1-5	TGTGCCATCAGTGCAGCCGGGACAGGGTATCAGCCCCAGCATTTT	CAISAAGTGYQPQHF
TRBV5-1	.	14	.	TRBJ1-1	TGCGCCAGCAGCTCGGCAGGGATGAACACTGAAGCTTTCTTT	CASSSAGMNTEAFF
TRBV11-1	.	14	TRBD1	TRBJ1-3	TGTGCCAGCAGCCATCGACAGGGTGGAAACACCATATATTTT	CASSHRQGGNTIYF
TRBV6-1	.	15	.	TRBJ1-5	TGTGCCAGCCATGGGGTTGGAGGAAGCAATCAGCCCCAGCATTTT	CASHGVGGSNQPQHF
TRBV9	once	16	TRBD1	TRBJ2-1	TGTGCCAGCAGCCCTCGTGAGGGGGCGCGACCCAATGAGCAGTTCTTC	CASSPREGARPNEQFF
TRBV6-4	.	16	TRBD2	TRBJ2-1	TGTGCCAGCAGTGACAGCGGGAGTTGGGACTACAATGAGCAGTTCTTC	CASSDSGSWDYNEQFF
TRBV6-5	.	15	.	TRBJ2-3	TGTGCCAGCAGTTACAGGGGGTGGAGCACAGATACGCAGTATTTT	CASSYRGWSTDTQYF
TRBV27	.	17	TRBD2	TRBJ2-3	TGTGCCAGCAGTTTGGGTTGGGCGGGGGGTCCCACAGATACGCAGTATTTT	CASSLGWAGGPTDTQYF